The 14 T cell receptor beta chains presented below share a single source sample, sequenced in a study of CD8+ T cells in alopecia areata. Extracted RNA was reverse transcribed, and the resulting cDNA served as sequencing template. The table came from immunoSEQ multiplex PCR; TCRdb's copy has only in-frame clones and leaves some out. This table holds 95,000 to 100,000 clones, approximately 66% found once. Treatment defined: oral pan-JAK inhibitor, 5-10 mg twice daily. The sequences come from CD8+ T cells sorted from blood, collected at week 4, from a patient treated with tofacitinib. Receptors originate from a human donor with alopecia areata.

The rearrangement joins TRBV29-1 to TRBJ1-1; D remains unclear. Trimming cost V 1 base and J 4 bases, with 31 bases left between them. The CDR3 covers 20 residues. CDR1 SQVTM and CDR2 ANQGSEA come from the germline V gene. The CDR3 protein is CSVEVYKDPPIEKDSTEAFF. As DNA, the CDR3 is TGCAGCGTTGAAGTGTACAAGGACCCCCCTATCGAAAAAGATAGCACTGAAGCTTTCTTT.

The table lists this clone with a few counts. V and J are TRBV7-2 and TRBJ1-5; D might be TRBD1 (6 bases). This CDR3 region has 14 residues. The germline V gene has CDR1 SGHTA and CDR2 FQGNSA. The V end was cut by 5 bases, the J end by 3 bases, with 11 bases between. The CDR3 reads CASSPRQDNQPQHF. The DNA for the CDR3 is TGTGCCAGCAGCCCTCGACAGGACAATCAGCCCCAGCATTTT.

This clone has a single count. CDR3 DNA: TGCAGTGCTAGCGGGGTCTACGAGCAGTACTTC. Translating it yields CSASGVYEQYF. The chain links TRBV20-1 to TRBJ2-7, with D maybe TRBD2 (5 bases). CDR1 and CDR2 (germline): DFQATT, SNEGSKA (reference sequence). CDR3 size: 11 residues. Trimming removed 3 bases from V and 3 bases from J, with 6 bases in between.

This chain joins TRBV29-1 and TRBJ2-7; TRBD1 might be the D (7 bases). Germline lookup yields CDR1 SQVTM and CDR2 ANQGSEA. The ends were cut back, 0 bases at V and 2 bases at J, with 17 bases in the middle. There are 16 residues in the CDR3. The DNA of the CDR3 is TGCAGCGTTGAAGATCTGGGACAGCGGGCGACCTACGAGCAGTACTTC. Its translation: CSVEDLGQRATYEQYF.

The chain has TRBV28 and TRBJ2-7; 8 bases match TRBD1. CDR1 MDHEN and CDR2 SYDVKM come from the germline V gene. The V and J ends lost 6 bases and 3 bases, in that order; junction bases with no gene match: 10. The CDR3 consists of 15 residues. The CDR3 bases are TGTGCCAGCAGGCTGGACTTCGGGACAGGCTACGAGCAGTACTTC. Its protein product is CASRLDFGTGYEQYF.

This clone was counted a few times. The chain is built from TRBV9 and TRBJ1-1; D gene ambiguous. With 2 bases removed from V and 0 bases from J, the gap between germline ends came to 5 bases. Germline V lookup: CDR1 SGDLS, CDR2 YYNGEE. The CDR3 covers 13 residues. The CDR3 DNA follows: TGTGCCAGCAGCGTTGACATGAACACTGAAGCTTTCTTT. Its translation is CASSVDMNTEAFF.

The chain employs TRBV9 and TRBJ2-5; 8 nucleotides line up with TRBD2. The CDR3 is 15 amino acids. Trimming took 0 bases from V and 2 from J; bases not matched to a gene: 3. The germline V gene has CDR1 SGDLS and CDR2 YYNGEE. The CDR3 DNA is TGTGCCAGCAGCGTAGAGGGCGGGGGGCAAGAGACCCAGTACTTC. Its protein is CASSVEGGGQETQYF.

V gene TRBV27 combines with J gene TRBJ1-2; D perhaps matches TRBD1 (6 bases). Germline values: CDR1 MNHEY, CDR2 SMNVEV (reference sequence). The length of the CDR3 is 14 residues. With 5 bases removed from V and 4 bases from J, the gap between germline ends came to 14 bases. The CDR3 nucleotides read TGTGCCAGCAGTCCGAAGGGACATGGCTATGGCTACACCTTC. Residues: CASSPKGHGYGYTF.

This clone was detected only a few times. The chain has TRBV19 and TRBJ1-1, with TRBD1 as a possible D gene (6 bases). Trimming cost V 9 bases and J 4 bases, with 15 bases left between them. Germline values: CDR1 LNHDA, CDR2 SQIVND (reference sequence). CDR3 length: 13 amino acids. The CDR3, as DNA: TGTGCCAGCGGCTTAACAGGGAGCACTGAAGCTTTCTTT. The encoded protein is CASGLTGSTEAFF.

The genes are TRBV5-1 and TRBJ2-5; possibly TRBD2 for D (6 bases). The J call may be in error: the DNA end matches TRBJ2-7 better. The CDR3 consists of 14 residues. Germline V lookup: CDR1 SGHRS, CDR2 YFSETQ. CDR3 coding DNA: TGCGCCAGCAGGGGCGTCGGGAGCTCCTACGAGCAGTACTTC. Translating gives CASRGVGSSYEQYF.

This sequence joins TRBV30 and TRBJ2-1, with D unclear. Per the germline V gene, CDR1 is GTSNPN and CDR2 is SVGIG (reference sequence). V lost 0 bases to trimming and J lost 9 bases, with 9 bases between them. CDR3 size: 12 residues. Here the CDR3 DNA reads TGTGCCTGGAGTGTATTACTCACTGAGCAGTTCTTC. Protein sequence: CAWSVLLTEQFF. The full variable domain, completed using reference TRBV30 and TRBJ2-1, is SQTIHQWPATLVQPVGSPLSLECTVEGTSNPNLYWYRQAAGRGLQLLFYSVGIGQISSEVPQNLSASRPQDRQFILSSKKLLLSDSGFYLCAWSVLLTEQFFGPGTRLTVL.

This sequence joins TRBV30 and TRBJ1-1; the D is unclear. This CDR3 contains 12 residues. Trimming shortened V by 2 bases and J by 7 bases, and 11 bases separated the two germline ends. Germline loops: CDR1 GTSNPN, CDR2 SVGIG (reference sequence). The DNA of the CDR3 is TGTGCCTGGAGTAGTTCAATGGGTGAAGCTTTCTTT. Amino acid sequence: CAWSSSMGEAFF.

This chain links TRBV4-1 with TRBJ1-2; unclear D gene. The CDR3 has 13 residues. V was trimmed by 1 base and J by 4 bases, leaving 7 bases between them. CDR1 and CDR2 from the germline V gene are MGHRA and YSYEKL. The CDR3 sequence is CASSQGQIYGYTF. In DNA form, the CDR3 reads TGCGCCAGCAGCCAAGGTCAGATCTATGGCTACACCTTC.

The J gene is TRBJ1-5, the V gene TRBV6-5, with D possibly TRBD1 on 5 matching bases. The CDR3 is 14 residues long. Germline lookup yields CDR1 MNHEY and CDR2 SVGAGI. The V end was cut by 6 bases, the J end by 7 bases, with 16 bases between. CDR3 protein: CASSPHHRTQPQHF. The DNA of the CDR3 is TGTGCCAGCAGCCCCCACCACAGGACACAGCCCCAGCATTTT.